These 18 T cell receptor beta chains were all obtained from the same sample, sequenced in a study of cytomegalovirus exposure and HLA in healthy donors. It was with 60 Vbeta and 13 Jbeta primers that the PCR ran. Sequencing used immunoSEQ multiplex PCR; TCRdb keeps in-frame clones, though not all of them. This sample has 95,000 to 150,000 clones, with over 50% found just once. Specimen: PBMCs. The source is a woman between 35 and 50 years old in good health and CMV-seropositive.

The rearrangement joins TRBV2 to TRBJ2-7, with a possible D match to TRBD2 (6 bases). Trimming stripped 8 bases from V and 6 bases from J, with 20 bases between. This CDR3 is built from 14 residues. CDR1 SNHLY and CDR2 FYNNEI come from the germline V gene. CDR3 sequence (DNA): TGTGCCAGCTTAGAGACGTGGGGGGTTTTCGAGCAGTACTTC. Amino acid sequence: CASLETWGVFEQYF.

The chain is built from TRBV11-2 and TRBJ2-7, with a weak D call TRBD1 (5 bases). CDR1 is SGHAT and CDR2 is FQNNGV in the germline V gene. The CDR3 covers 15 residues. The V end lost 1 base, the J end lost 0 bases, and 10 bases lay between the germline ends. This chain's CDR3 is CASSLVAGLSYEQYF. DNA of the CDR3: TGTGCCAGCAGCTTAGTGGCAGGGCTCTCCTACGAGCAGTACTTC.

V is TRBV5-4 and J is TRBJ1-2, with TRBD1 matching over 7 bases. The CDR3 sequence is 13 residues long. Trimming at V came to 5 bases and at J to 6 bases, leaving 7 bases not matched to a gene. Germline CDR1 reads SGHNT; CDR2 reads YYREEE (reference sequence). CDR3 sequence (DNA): TGTGCCAGCAGGTCCGGGACAGCTGATGGCTACACCTTC. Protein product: CASRSGTADGYTF.

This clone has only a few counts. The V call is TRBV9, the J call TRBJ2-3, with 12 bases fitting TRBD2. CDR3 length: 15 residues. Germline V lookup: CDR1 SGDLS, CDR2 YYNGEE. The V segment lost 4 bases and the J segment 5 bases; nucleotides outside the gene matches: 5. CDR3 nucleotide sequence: TGTGCCAGCAGCACTAGCGGGAGGTGGGGAGATACGCAGTATTTT. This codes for CASSTSGRWGDTQYF.

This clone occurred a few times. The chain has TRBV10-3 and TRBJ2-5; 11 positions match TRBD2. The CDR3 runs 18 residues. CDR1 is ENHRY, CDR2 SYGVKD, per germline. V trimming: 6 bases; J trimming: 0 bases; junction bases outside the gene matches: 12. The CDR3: CAISGGQTSGEYQETQYF. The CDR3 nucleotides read TGTGCCATCAGCGGGGGGCAGACTAGCGGGGAGTACCAAGAGACCCAGTACTTC.

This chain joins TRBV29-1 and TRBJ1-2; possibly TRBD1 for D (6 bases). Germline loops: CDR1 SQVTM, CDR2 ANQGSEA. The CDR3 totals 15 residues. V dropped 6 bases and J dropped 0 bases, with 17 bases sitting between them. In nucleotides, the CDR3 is TGCAGCGTGACAGCACCGGGACAAACTAACTATGGCTACACCTTC. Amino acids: CSVTAPGQTNYGYTF.

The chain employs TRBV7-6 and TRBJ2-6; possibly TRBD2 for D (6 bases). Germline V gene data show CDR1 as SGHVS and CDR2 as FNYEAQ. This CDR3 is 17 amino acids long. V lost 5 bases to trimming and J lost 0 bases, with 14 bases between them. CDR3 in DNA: TGTGCCAGCAGCGCCGGGACTCCGAACTCTGGGGCCAACGTCCTGACTTTC. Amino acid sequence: CASSAGTPNSGANVLTF. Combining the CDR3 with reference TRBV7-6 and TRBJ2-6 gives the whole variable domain GAGVSQSPRYKVTKRGQDVALRCDPISGHVSLYWYRQALGQGPEFLTYFNYEAQQDKSGLPNDRFSAERPEGSISTLTIQRTEQRDSAMYRCASSAGTPNSGANVLTFGAGSRLTVL.

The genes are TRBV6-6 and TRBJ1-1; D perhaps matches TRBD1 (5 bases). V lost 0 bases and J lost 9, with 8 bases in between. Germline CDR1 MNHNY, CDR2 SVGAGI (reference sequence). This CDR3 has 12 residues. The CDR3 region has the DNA TGTGCCAGCAGTTACTCTGGGGGGAAAGCTTTCTTT. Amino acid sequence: CASSYSGGKAFF.

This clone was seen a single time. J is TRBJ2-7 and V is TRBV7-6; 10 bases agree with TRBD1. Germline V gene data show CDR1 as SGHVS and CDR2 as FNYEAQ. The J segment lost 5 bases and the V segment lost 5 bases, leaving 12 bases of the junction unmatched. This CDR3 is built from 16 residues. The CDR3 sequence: CASSQSPGQGWDEQYF. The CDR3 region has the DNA TGTGCCAGCAGCCAATCACCGGGACAGGGGTGGGACGAGCAGTACTTC.

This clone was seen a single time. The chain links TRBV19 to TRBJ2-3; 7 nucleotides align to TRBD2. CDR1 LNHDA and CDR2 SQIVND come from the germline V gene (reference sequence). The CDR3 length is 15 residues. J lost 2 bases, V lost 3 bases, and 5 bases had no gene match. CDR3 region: CASSMGAGFTDTQYF. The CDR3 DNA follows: TGTGCCAGTAGTATGGGAGCGGGGTTCACAGATACGCAGTATTTT.

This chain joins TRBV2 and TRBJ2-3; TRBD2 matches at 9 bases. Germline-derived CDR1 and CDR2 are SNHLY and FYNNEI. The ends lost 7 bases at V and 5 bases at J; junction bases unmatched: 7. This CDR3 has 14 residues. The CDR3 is CASILAGLEDTQYF. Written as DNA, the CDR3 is TGTGCCAGCATTCTAGCGGGACTGGAAGATACGCAGTATTTT.

CDR3 residues: CASSLGLAGDYNEQFF. The CDR3, as DNA: TGTGCCAGCAGCCTTGGACTAGCGGGGGATTACAATGAGCAGTTCTTC. The V and J genes are TRBV5-4 and TRBJ2-1; 13 bases fit TRBD2. The ends lost 4 bases at V and 4 bases at J; junction bases unmatched: 5. This CDR3 spans 16 amino acids. Germline V gene lookup returns CDR1 SGHNT and CDR2 YYREEE (reference sequence).

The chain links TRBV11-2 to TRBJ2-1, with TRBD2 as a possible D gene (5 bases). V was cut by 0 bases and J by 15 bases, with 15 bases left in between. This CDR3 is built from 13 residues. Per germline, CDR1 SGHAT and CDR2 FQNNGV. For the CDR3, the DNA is TGTGCCAGCAGCTTAGATCTAGAGGGCCTTTGGTTCTTC. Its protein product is CASSLDLEGLWFF.

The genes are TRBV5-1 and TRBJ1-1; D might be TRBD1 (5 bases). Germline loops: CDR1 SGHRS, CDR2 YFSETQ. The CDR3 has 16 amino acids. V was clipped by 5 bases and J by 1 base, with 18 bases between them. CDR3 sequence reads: CASSWGGHPSNTEAFF. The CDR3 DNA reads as TGCGCCAGCAGTTGGGGAGGACATCCTTCGAACACTGAAGCTTTCTTT.

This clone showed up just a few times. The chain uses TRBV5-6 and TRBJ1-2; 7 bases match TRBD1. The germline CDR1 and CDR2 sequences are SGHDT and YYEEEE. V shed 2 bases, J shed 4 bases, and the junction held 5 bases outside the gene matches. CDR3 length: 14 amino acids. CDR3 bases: TGTGCCAGCAGCTTTCCAGGGGGTGGCTATGGCTACACCTTC. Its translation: CASSFPGGGYGYTF.

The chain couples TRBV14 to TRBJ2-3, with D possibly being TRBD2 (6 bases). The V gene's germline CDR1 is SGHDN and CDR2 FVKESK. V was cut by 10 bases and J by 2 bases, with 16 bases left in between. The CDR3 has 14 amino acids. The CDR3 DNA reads TGTGCCACCCGGGCACGGGACTTCACAGATACGCAGTATTTT. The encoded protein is CATRARDFTDTQYF. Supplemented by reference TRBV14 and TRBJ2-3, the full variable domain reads EAGVTQFPSHSVIEKGQTVTLRCDPISGHDNLYWYRRVMGKEIKFLLHFVKESKQDESGMPNNRFLAERTGGTYSTLKVQPAELEDSGVYFCATRARDFTDTQYFGPGTRLTVL.

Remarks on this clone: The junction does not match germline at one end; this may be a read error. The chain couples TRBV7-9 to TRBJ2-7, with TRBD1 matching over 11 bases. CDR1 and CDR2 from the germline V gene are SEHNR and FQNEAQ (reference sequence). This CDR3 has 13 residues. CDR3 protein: CSSRGTGGAEQYF. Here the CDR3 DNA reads TGTTCCAGCAGAGGGACAGGGGGGGCCGAGCAGTACTTC.

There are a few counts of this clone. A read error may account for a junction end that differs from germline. This chain's CDR3 is CASSSSWGQGKQEAQYF. The CDR3 DNA reads TGTGCCAGCAGCTCTTCATGGGGGCAGGGGAAGCAAGAGGCCCAGTACTTC. This chain uses TRBV5-4 with TRBJ2-5, with D tentatively TRBD1 (6 bases). This CDR3 is built from 17 residues. Germline V gives CDR1 SGHNT, CDR2 YYREEE (reference sequence).